A selection of T cell receptor beta chains follows, all from one sample in a study of T cell repertoires in cytomegalovirus infection. For these TCRs, the target antigens are not known. TCRdb reprocessed the reads via MiXCR and lists one record per CDR3 protein. The sample lists about 310,000 distinct CDR3 sequences, about 25% occurring once. The material sequenced was cultured PBMCs, taken from culture after CMV antigen stimulation. The receptors derive from a human donor in good health (CMV status not recorded). Some clones in this sample may be carry-over from other donors' samples. The conserved cysteine and the conserved F or W are not part of the CDR3 here. Fields, in order: V gene, CDR3 length, CDR3 protein.

v_gene: TRBV7-4; len: 12; CDR3aa: AGRLAGETDTQY
v_gene: TRBV4-1; len: 15; CDR3aa: ASSQVWTGRAKNIQY
v_gene: TRBV7-3; len: 12; CDR3aa: ASSPTGTTYEQY
v_gene: TRBV7-6; len: 12; CDR3aa: ASSLRDGRETQY
v_gene: TRBV6-1; len: 11; CDR3aa: ASSYREYQPQH
v_gene: TRBV27; len: 15; CDR3aa: ARFKRNVGHPNTEAF
v_gene: TRBV12-3/TRBV12-4; len: 15; CDR3aa: ASSLVPGLAEPNEQF
v_gene: TRBV5-4; len: 18; CDR3aa: ASSFLALAGGHRSLNEQF
v_gene: TRBV7-8; len: 12; CDR3aa: ASSLEGVRAPLH
v_gene: TRBV19; len: 13; CDR3aa: ASSTRAASGNTIY
v_gene: TRBV6-1; len: 14; CDR3aa: ASSTTPGGGTDTQY
v_gene: TRBV4-2; len: 14; CDR3aa: ASSQDFSGGDYGYT
v_gene: TRBV10-3; len: 12; CDR3aa: AELRREGNQPQH
v_gene: TRBV29-1; len: 14; CDR3aa: SVDGSGRGNYNEQF
v_gene: TRBV6-2/TRBV6-3; len: 12; CDR3aa: ASSRDTVSQPQH
v_gene: TRBV7-2; len: 14; CDR3aa: ASSLKRAPNTGELF
v_gene: TRBV18; len: 13; CDR3aa: ASSPRRRDGNTIY
v_gene: TRBV12-3/TRBV12-4; len: 12; CDR3aa: ASSYLIGGTEAF
v_gene: TRBV7-2; len: 12; CDR3aa: ASSDNQNTGELF
v_gene: TRBV7-2; len: 12; CDR3aa: ASSLLTSGRGVF
v_gene: TRBV12-3/TRBV12-4; len: 16; CDR3aa: ASSLRTSGSFDTGELF
v_gene: TRBV7-4; len: 14; CDR3aa: ASSSAPTEPHYGYT
v_gene: TRBV7-3; len: 15; CDR3aa: ASSLKWRDRVKETQY
v_gene: TRBV5-5; len: 12; CDR3aa: ASSLLTENYGYT
v_gene: TRBV5-1; len: 13; CDR3aa: ASSIRLSSYNEQF
v_gene: TRBV12-3/TRBV12-4; len: 12; CDR3aa: ASSNRRLNTEAF
v_gene: TRBV20-1; len: 14; CDR3aa: SARDGVKASTDTQY
v_gene: TRBV2; len: 13; CDR3aa: ASRRGLVVTDTQY
v_gene: TRBV11-2; len: 13; CDR3aa: ASSLRAGGPNEQF
v_gene: TRBV19; len: 12; CDR3aa: ASSMGQGNSPLH
v_gene: TRBV5-1; len: 13; CDR3aa: ASRYATGQTYEQY
v_gene: TRBV18; len: 13; CDR3aa: ASSRGDMANTEAF
v_gene: TRBV20-1; len: 10; CDR3aa: SASGTQNEQF
v_gene: TRBV6-6; len: 9; CDR3aa: ASSTSNEQF
v_gene: TRBV28; len: 11; CDR3aa: ASSPRGSGEQY
v_gene: TRBV12-3/TRBV12-4; len: 13; CDR3aa: ASRWLAGVTDTQY
v_gene: TRBV7-2; len: 13; CDR3aa: ASSLPEQYTDTQY